The sample holds one count of the clone carrying this T cell receptor (beta chain). This entry comes from a study of blood T cell repertoires in COVID-19. Clones were read by immunoSEQ multiplex PCR, and TCRdb kept only the in-frame ones, dropping some. The repertoire includes around 150,000 clones, about 86% of them detected once, and around 7.8% sits in the top ten. Participants were aged about 18 to 90 years, lived in about 26 US areas, and enrolled virtually. Donors in Cohort 3 who had recovered were those with two negative PCRs, healthcare professional clearance, or resolution of their symptoms. Sequenced: PBMCs or T cells enriched from blood (not recorded which). This receptor was obtained from a man aged 45 to 65 who had recovered from COVID-19.

Here the CDR3 reads CASSAYQGDPGETQYF. CDR3 DNA: TGTGCCAGCAGCGCGTATCAGGGGGACCCCGGGGAGACCCAGTACTTC. This sequence joins TRBV9 and TRBJ2-5, with 7 bases aligning to TRBD1. The CDR3 sequence is 16 residues long. The germline V gene encodes CDR1 SGDLS and CDR2 YYNGEE. The junction had 13 bases not matched to a gene; V was cut back by 3 bases and J by 5 bases.